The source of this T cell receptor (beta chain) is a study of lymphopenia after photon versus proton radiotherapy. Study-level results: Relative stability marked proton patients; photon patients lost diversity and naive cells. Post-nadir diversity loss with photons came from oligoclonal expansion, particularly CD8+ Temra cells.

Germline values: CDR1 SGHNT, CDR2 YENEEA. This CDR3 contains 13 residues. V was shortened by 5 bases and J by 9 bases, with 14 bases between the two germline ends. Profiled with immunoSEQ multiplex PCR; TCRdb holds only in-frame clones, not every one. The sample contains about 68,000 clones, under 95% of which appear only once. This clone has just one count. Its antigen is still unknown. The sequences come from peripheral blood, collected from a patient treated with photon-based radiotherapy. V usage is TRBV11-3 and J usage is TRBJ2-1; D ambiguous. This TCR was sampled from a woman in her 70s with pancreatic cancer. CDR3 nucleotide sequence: TGTGCCAGCAGCGTTACGTACCGATCTGAGCAGTTCTTC. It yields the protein CASSVTYRSEQFF.